This T cell receptor (beta chain) emerged from a study of cytomegalovirus exposure and HLA in healthy donors. V was clipped by 6 bases and J by 7 bases, with 7 bases between them. Germline CDR1 SGHAT, CDR2 FQNNGV. This CDR3 spans 12 amino acids. PCR involved 60 Vbeta and 13 Jbeta primers. Data came from immunoSEQ multiplex PCR; TCRdb stores just in-frame clones and leaves some out. The table has under 150,000 clones, about 78% seen once. The sequenced material came from PBMCs. The chain has TRBV11-2 and TRBJ1-6, with D unresolved. This clonotype was sampled from a human donor in good health. CDR3 DNA: TGTGCCAGCAGGGGCTACAATTCACCCCTCCACTTT. Protein: CASRGYNSPLHF.